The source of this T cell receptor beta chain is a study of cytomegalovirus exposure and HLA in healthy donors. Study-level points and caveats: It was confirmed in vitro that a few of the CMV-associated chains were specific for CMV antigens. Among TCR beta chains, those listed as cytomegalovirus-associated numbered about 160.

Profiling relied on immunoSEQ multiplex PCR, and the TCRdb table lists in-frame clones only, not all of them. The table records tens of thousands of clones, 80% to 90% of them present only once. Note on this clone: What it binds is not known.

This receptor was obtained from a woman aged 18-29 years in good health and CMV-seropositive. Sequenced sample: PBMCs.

DNA of the CDR3: TGTGCCAGCAGCTTATCGATCGGGAGACCTCTTTCACCCCTCCACTTT. This gives the protein CASSLSIGRPLSPLHF. The V call is TRBV7-9, the J call TRBJ1-6; no firm D call. The germline gives CDR1 SEHNR, CDR2 FQNEAQ (reference sequence). This CDR3 region has 16 residues. V was pared by 2 bases and J by 9 bases, with 17 bases between. Variable domain in full (rest from reference TRBV7-9 and TRBJ1-6): DTGVSQNPRHKITKRGQNVTFRCDPISEHNRLYWYRQTLGQGPEFLTYFQNEAQLEKSRLLSDRFSAERPKGSFSTLEIQRTEQGDSAMYLCASSLSIGRPLSPLHFGNGTRLTVT.